This TCR beta chain came from a study of cytomegalovirus exposure and HLA in healthy donors. On the study more broadly: Both the approximately 120 validation repertoires and the approximately 640 first-cohort repertoires used the same platform, as reported by a later analysis.

V lost 5 bases and J lost 3, with 11 bases in between. Germline V CDR1 and CDR2: MNHEY, SMNVEV (reference sequence). The length of the CDR3 is 13 residues. TCRdb's copy holds only in-frame clones and misses some; the assay was immunoSEQ multiplex PCR. This sample has some 170,000 clones, with approximately 96% found just once. The receptor comes from a woman aged 18-35 years in good health and CMV-seronegative. This chain connects TRBV27 to TRBJ2-7; tentatively, D is TRBD1 (6 bases). Sequences were obtained from PBMCs. The CDR3 region is CASSPRGLYEQYF. CDR3 coding DNA: TGTGCCAGCAGTCCCAGGGGTCTCTACGAGCAGTACTTC.